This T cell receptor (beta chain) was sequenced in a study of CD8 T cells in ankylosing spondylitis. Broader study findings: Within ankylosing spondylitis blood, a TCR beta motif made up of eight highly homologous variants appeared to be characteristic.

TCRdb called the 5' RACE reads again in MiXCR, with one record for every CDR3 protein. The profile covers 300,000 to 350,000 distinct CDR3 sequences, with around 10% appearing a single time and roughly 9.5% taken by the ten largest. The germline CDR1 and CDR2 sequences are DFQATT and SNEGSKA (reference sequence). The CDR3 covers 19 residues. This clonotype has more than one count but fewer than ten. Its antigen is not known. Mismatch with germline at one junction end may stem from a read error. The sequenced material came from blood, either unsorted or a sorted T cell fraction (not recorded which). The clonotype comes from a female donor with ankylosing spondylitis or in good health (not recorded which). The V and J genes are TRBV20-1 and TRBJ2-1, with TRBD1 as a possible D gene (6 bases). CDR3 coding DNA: TGCTGTGCTAGAGCCCCGCAAGGTGGGGGCTCGATCTCCTACAATGAGCAGTTCTTC. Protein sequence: CCARAPQGGGSISYNEQFF.